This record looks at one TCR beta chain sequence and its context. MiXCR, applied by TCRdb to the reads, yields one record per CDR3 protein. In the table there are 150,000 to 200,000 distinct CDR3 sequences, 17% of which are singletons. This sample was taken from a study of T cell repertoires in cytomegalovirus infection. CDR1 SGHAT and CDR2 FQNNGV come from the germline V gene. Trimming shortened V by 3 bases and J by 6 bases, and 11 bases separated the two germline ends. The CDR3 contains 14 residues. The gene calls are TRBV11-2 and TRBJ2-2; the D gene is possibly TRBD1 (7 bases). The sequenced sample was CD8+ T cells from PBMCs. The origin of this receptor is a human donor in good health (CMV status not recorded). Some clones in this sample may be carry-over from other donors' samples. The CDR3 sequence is CASSFQGGPGELFF. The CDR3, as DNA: TGTGCCAGCAGCTTCCAGGGGGGACCCGGGGAGCTGTTTTTT.